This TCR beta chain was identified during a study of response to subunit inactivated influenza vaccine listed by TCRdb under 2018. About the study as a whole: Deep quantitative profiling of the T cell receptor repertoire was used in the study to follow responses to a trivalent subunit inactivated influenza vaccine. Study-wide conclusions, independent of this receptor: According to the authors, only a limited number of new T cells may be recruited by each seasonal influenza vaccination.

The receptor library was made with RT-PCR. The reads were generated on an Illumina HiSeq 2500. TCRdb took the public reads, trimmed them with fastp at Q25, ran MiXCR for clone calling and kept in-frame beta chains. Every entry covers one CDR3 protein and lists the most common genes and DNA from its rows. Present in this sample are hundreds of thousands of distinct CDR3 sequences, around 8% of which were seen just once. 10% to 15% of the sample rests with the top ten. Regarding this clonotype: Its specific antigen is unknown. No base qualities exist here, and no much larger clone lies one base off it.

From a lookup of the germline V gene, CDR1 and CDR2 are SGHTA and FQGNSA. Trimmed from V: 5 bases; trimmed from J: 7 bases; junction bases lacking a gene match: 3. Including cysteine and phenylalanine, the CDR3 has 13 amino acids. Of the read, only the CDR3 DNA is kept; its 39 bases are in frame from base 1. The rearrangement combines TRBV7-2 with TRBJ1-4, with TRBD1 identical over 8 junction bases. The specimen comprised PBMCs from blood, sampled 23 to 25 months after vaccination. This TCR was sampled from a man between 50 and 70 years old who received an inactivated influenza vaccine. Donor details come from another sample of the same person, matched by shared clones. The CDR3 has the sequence CASSPGQVEKLFF. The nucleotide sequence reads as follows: TGTGCCAGCAGCCCGGGACAGGTTGAAAAACTGTTTTTT.